These 24 T cell receptor beta chains were all obtained from the same sample, sequenced in a study of CD8 T cells in ankylosing spondylitis. In TCRdb, the 5' RACE reads were re-called with MiXCR into one record per CDR3 protein. Of fewer than 750,000 distinct CDR3 sequences in the sample, 15% to 20% were seen once. Study observations and caveats: Ankylosing spondylitis blood appeared to be characterized by a TCR beta motif of 7 to 9 highly homologous variants.

Their specific antigens are unknown. Sequences were obtained from blood, either unsorted or a sorted T cell fraction (not recorded which). The receptor source for this set is a male donor with ankylosing spondylitis.

The sample holds a few counts of this clonotype. This sequence joins TRBV5-1 and TRBJ2-1, with 8 bases aligning to TRBD2. Unmatched junction bases numbered 3, after V lost 0 bases and J lost 7 bases. This CDR3 has 14 amino acids. Germline lookup yields CDR1 SGHRS and CDR2 YFSETQ. The DNA for the CDR3 is TGCGCCAGCAGCTTGGGGGTAGCGGGGAATGAGCAGTTCTTC. Its translation is CASSLGVAGNEQFF.

The V and J genes are TRBV28 and TRBJ2-1; the match to TRBD2 covers 11 bases. The CDR3 has 15 amino acids. From germline, CDR1 is MDHEN and CDR2 SYDVKM. Trimming took 2 bases from V and 7 from J; bases not matched to a gene: 4. CDR3 residues: CASSLASSGRNEQFF. CDR3 coding DNA: TGTGCCAGCAGTTTAGCGTCTAGCGGGAGGAATGAGCAGTTCTTC.

This clonotype was seen only a few times. This chain connects TRBV4-1 to TRBJ2-2; 15 bases line up with TRBD2. V trimming: 6 bases; J trimming: 5 bases; junction bases outside the gene matches: 7. This CDR3 has 17 residues. CDR1 is MGHRA and CDR2 is YSYEKL in the germline V gene. CDR3 amino acids: CASSKGTSGGPTGELFF. DNA of the CDR3: TGCGCCAGCAGTAAAGGGACTAGCGGGGGGCCGACCGGGGAGCTGTTTTTT.

This clonotype has a handful of counts. The gene calls are TRBV29-1 and TRBJ2-1; 7 bases are a match to TRBD2. The CDR3 is 14 amino acids. J lost 8 bases, V lost 3 bases, and 10 bases had no gene match. CDR1 and CDR2 (germline): SQVTM, ANQGSEA. The CDR3 nucleotides are TGCAGCGTTGATACAACGGGAGGTGGGGATGAGCAGTTCTTC. The encoded protein is CSVDTTGGGDEQFF.

The rearrangement links TRBV29-1 to TRBJ2-3; 10 positions agree with TRBD2. Trimming took 6 bases from V and 1 from J; bases not matched to a gene: 10. CDR1 SQVTM and CDR2 ANQGSEA come from the germline V gene. This CDR3 spans 16 amino acids. The chain's CDR3 is CSVTANLAGGTDTQYF. The CDR3 coding sequence is TGCAGCGTCACCGCCAACCTAGCGGGGGGCACAGATACGCAGTATTTT.

J is TRBJ2-5 and V is TRBV12-3 or TRBV12-4, with 10 bases lining up with TRBD2. The CDR3 is 15 amino acids. After removal of 1 base from V and 4 bases from J, the junction contained 3 bases not matched to a gene. The CDR3 DNA sequence: TGTGCCAGCAGTTTAGTAGCGGGAGGAAGAGAGACCCAGTACTTC. This gives the protein CASSLVAGGRETQYF.

This clonotype appeared a few times. This rearrangement joins TRBV12-3 or TRBV12-4 to TRBJ2-7; TRBD2 matches at 10 bases. This CDR3 contains 15 residues. V lost 5 bases and J lost 7; bases outside the gene matches: 11. CDR3 sequence: CASSPSVAGGGEQYF. For the CDR3, the DNA is TGTGCCAGCAGTCCCAGTGTAGCGGGAGGCGGAGAGCAGTACTTC.

This clonotype occurred a few times. The DNA for the CDR3 is TGTGCCAGCAGCTGGGGGGGACTTCCCAATGAGCAGTTCTTC. Translated, it gives CASSWGGLPNEQFF. V usage is TRBV5-6 and J usage is TRBJ2-1, with 7 bases that match TRBD2. There are 14 residues in the CDR3. Unmatched junction bases numbered 6, after V lost 3 bases and J lost 6 bases. The V gene's germline CDR1 is SGHDT and CDR2 YYEEEE.

The rearrangement uses TRBV3-1 and TRBJ2-7, with unresolved D. Germline CDR1 is LGHDT and CDR2 is YNNKEL (reference sequence). The CDR3 is 12 residues long. The V gene lost 3 bases and the J gene lost 3 bases, with 6 bases spanning the gap. CDR3 sequence (DNA): TGTGCCAGCAGCCACGGGCTCTACGAGCAGTACTTC. Protein sequence: CASSHGLYEQYF.

The rearrangement links TRBV12-3 or TRBV12-4 to TRBJ1-2; D call uncertain. V dropped 3 bases and J dropped 4 bases, with 9 bases sitting between them. The CDR3 has 13 residues. DNA of the CDR3: TGTGCCAGCAGTTTCGGGGAAACCTATGGCTACACCTTC. Its protein is CASSFGETYGYTF.

The CDR3 loop reads CASSIGGAEQYF. DNA for the CDR3: TGTGCCAGCAGTATTGGGGGCGCCGAGCAGTACTTC. The chain is built from TRBV27 and TRBJ2-7; possibly TRBD1 for D (6 bases). The CDR3 is made up of 12 amino acids. The germline V gene encodes CDR1 MNHEY and CDR2 SMNVEV (reference sequence). V was pared by 5 bases and J by 6 bases, with 11 bases between.

The rearrangement uses TRBV2 and TRBJ1-1; 12 nucleotides match TRBD1. With 3 bases clipped from V and 10 bases from J, the junction kept 9 bases outside the gene matches. The CDR3 runs 15 residues. CDR1 SNHLY and CDR2 FYNNEI come from the germline V gene. For the CDR3, the DNA is TGTGCCAGCAGTGACGGGACAGGGGGCTTTCATCTAGCTTTCTTT. Its translation is CASSDGTGGFHLAFF.

This clonotype turned up a few times. V and J are TRBV20-1 and TRBJ1-2; TRBD1 might be the D (5 bases). Trimming took off 6 bases at V and 2 bases at J, with 10 bases between the two ends. The CDR3 loop spans 12 amino acids. Germline V CDR1 and CDR2: DFQATT, SNEGSKA (reference sequence). The CDR3 is CSAAGLNYGYTF. DNA for the CDR3: TGCAGTGCGGCAGGGTTAAACTATGGCTACACCTTC.

The chain combines TRBV6-6 with TRBJ1-1; a weak D match, TRBD1 (5 bases). V gave up 6 bases and J gave up 4 bases, with 12 bases separating them. The length of the CDR3 is 13 residues. The germline CDR1 and CDR2 sequences are MNHNY and SVGAGI (reference sequence). This chain's CDR3 is CASSGKGSTEAFF. In DNA form, the CDR3 reads TGTGCCAGCAGCGGGAAGGGGAGCACTGAAGCTTTCTTT.

This clonotype was observed a few times. The chain is built from TRBV18 and TRBJ1-1, with D perhaps TRBD1 (6 bases). The V gene lost 5 bases and the J gene lost 1 base, with 14 bases spanning the gap. Germline CDR1 reads KGHSH; CDR2 reads LQKENI. The CDR3 is made up of 15 amino acids. The chain's CDR3 is CASSGLGQSNTEAFF. As DNA, the CDR3 is TGTGCCAGCTCAGGGCTAGGACAGTCGAACACTGAAGCTTTCTTT. Using reference TRBV18 and TRBJ1-1 for the parts outside the CDR3, the full variable domain is NAGVMQNPRHLVRRRGQEARLRCSPMKGHSHVYWYRQLPEEGLKFMVYLQKENIIDESGMPKERFSAEFPKEGPSILRIQQVVRGDSAAYFCASSGLGQSNTEAFFGQGTRLTVV.

The rearrangement joins TRBV29-1 to TRBJ2-2; 8 nucleotides line up with TRBD2. V shed 2 bases and J 4 bases; nucleotides not matched to a gene: 3. The V gene's germline CDR1 is SQVTM and CDR2 ANQGSEA. The CDR3 has 14 amino acids. The CDR3 spells CSVESGSGTGELFF. CDR3 in DNA: TGCAGCGTTGAAAGCGGGAGTGGCACCGGGGAGCTGTTTTTT.

In its sample, this clonotype was seen a few times. The chain combines TRBV18 with TRBJ2-1; 11 positions agree with TRBD2. Germline-derived CDR1 and CDR2 are KGHSH and LQKENI. The CDR3 covers 15 residues. The trim removed 6 bases at V and 8 bases at J, leaving 9 bases unmatched. CDR3 DNA sequence: TGTGCCAGCTCGCCTACTAGCGGGAGTAGGGATGAGCAGTTCTTC. Translation gives CASSPTSGSRDEQFF.

The chain has TRBV29-1 and TRBJ2-3; TRBD1 aligns across 9 bases. V was pared by 1 base and J by 6 bases, with 11 bases of the junction left unmatched. Germline loops: CDR1 SQVTM, CDR2 ANQGSEA. CDR3 length: 16 residues. The CDR3 DNA sequence: TGCAGCGTTGAAGGTGCCGGGACAGGGACTTGGGATACGCAGTATTTT. Encoded protein: CSVEGAGTGTWDTQYF.

There are a few counts of this clonotype. The rearrangement joins TRBV7-2 to TRBJ2-7; TRBD2 matches at 11 bases. Per the germline V gene, CDR1 is SGHTA and CDR2 is FQGNSA. This CDR3 has 15 amino acids. Losses at the gene ends were 3 bases for V and 4 bases for J; bases not matched to a gene: 5. The CDR3 loop reads CASSLAGLAAYEQYF. The DNA for the CDR3 is TGTGCCAGCAGCTTGGCGGGACTAGCGGCTTACGAGCAGTACTTC.

This rearrangement joins TRBV30 to TRBJ1-3; TRBD1 is a possible D gene (5 bases). Germline-derived CDR1 and CDR2 are GTSNPN and SVGIG (reference sequence). This CDR3 has 14 residues. V was cut by 1 base and J by 4 bases, with 11 bases left in between. The CDR3 loop is CAWSGNRKGNTIYF. The CDR3 DNA sequence: TGTGCCTGGAGTGGAAACAGGAAAGGAAACACCATATATTTT. The full variable domain, in which reference TRBV30 and TRBJ1-3 provide the parts outside the CDR3, is SQTIHQWPATLVQPVGSPLSLECTVEGTSNPNLYWYRQAAGRGLQLLFYSVGIGQISSEVPQNLSASRPQDRQFILSSKKLLLSDSGFYLCAWSGNRKGNTIYFGEGSWLTVV.

This clonotype was found a few times. The chain combines TRBV5-1 with TRBJ2-1; D gene ambiguous. V was trimmed by 0 bases and J by 8 bases, leaving 12 bases between them. In germline, CDR1 is SGHRS, CDR2 YFSETQ. The CDR3 runs to 14 residues. CDR3 sequence: CASSLGTDSDEQFF. CDR3 bases: TGCGCCAGCAGCTTGGGGACCGACTCGGATGAGCAGTTCTTC.

This clonotype was observed many times. The chain recombines TRBV7-9 with TRBJ1-2; D gene unclear. Between the trimmed V and J ends, which lost 5 bases and 6 bases, there was a span of 22 bases. Germline-derived CDR1 and CDR2 are SEHNR and FQNEAQ (reference sequence). The CDR3 sequence is 16 residues long. The CDR3 DNA follows: TGTGCCAGCAGCCCCCCCTTCGAGAAGGGAACTGATGGCTACACCTTC. It is translated as CASSPPFEKGTDGYTF. Full variable domain (outside the CDR3, taken from reference TRBV7-9 and TRBJ1-2): DTGVSQNPRHKITKRGQNVTFRCDPISEHNRLYWYRQTLGQGPEFLTYFQNEAQLEKSRLLSDRFSAERPKGSFSTLEIQRTEQGDSAMYLCASSPPFEKGTDGYTFGSGTRLTVV.

The rearrangement links TRBV7-2 to TRBJ1-2; D unclear. Deletions cut 1 base from V and 4 bases from J, with 13 bases between. Germline loops: CDR1 SGHTA, CDR2 FQGNSA. This CDR3 has 15 residues. The CDR3 loop reads CASSLVGGMGYGYTF. DNA of the CDR3: TGTGCCAGCAGCTTAGTAGGAGGGATGGGCTATGGCTACACCTTC.

This clonotype appeared many times. J is TRBJ2-1 and V is TRBV28; D may be TRBD2 (6 bases). Trimming left V 11 bases short and J 5 bases short, with 22 bases between. Germline CDR1 is MDHEN and CDR2 is SYDVKM. The CDR3 is made up of 15 amino acids. CDR3 coding DNA: TGTGCCGGTGCTAGCGCCCTGTCTCTGGACAATGAGCAGTTCTTC. It codes for CAGASALSLDNEQFF.